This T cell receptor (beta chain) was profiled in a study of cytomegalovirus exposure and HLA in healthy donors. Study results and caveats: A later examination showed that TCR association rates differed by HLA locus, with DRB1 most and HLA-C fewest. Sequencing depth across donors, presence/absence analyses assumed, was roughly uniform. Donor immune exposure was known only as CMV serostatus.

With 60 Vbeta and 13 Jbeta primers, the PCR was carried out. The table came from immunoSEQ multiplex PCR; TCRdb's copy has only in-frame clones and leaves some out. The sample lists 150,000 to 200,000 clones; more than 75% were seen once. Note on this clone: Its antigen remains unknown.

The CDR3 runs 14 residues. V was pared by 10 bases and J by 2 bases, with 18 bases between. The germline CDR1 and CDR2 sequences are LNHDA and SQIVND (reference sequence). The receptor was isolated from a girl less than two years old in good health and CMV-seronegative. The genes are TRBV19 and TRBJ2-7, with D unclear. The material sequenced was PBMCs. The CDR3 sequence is CATKDPGLAYEQYF. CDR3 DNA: TGTGCCACCAAAGATCCGGGTTTAGCCTACGAGCAGTACTTC.